This T cell receptor (beta chain) was retrieved from a study of blood T cell repertoires in COVID-19. Looking at the study overall: The United States, Italy and Spain supplied acute and convalescent COVID-19 samples. Sample material is recorded as cDNA or gDNA derived from T cells, B-cell-depleted T cells, or PBMCs.

As handled by the study authors: Amplification of reference gene primers was used by the study to estimate nucleated cell counts. This table comes from immunoSEQ multiplex PCR, and its TCRdb copy is limited to in-frame clones, with some not included. V and J calls and clone size follow that table, whereas D and trimming were derived from the DNA. The data hold some 130,000 clones, with approximately 81% observed a single time. Trimming shortened V by 3 bases and J by 7 bases, and 11 bases separated the two germline ends. CDR3 length: 13 residues. Germline assignment: CDR1 SGHRS and CDR2 YFSETQ. This clonotype was obtained from a man aged 60 to 69 with acute or convalescent COVID-19. The chain joins TRBV5-1 to TRBJ2-1, with unresolved D. The sample consisted of peripheral blood. The DNA of the CDR3 is TGCGCCAGCAGCTCATTTAGCAATAATGAGCAGTTCTTC. Amino acid sequence: CASSSFSNNEQFF.